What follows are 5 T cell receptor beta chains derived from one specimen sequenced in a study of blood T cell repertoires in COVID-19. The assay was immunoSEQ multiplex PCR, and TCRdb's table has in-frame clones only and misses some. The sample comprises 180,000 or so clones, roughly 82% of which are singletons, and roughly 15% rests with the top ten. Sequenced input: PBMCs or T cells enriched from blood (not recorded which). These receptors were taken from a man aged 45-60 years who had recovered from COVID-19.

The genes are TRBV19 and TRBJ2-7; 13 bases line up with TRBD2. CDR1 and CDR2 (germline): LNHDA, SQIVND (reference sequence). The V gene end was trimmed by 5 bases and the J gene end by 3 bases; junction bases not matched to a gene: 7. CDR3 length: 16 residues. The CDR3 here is CASSSPGLAGVYEQYF. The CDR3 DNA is TGTGCCAGTAGTTCCCCCGGACTAGCGGGAGTCTACGAGCAGTACTTC.

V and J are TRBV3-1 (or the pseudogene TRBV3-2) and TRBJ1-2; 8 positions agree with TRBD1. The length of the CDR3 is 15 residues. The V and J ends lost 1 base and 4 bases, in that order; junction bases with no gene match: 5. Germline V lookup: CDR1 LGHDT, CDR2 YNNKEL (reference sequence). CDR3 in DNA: TGTGCCAGCAGCCAAGGAACCGGACAGGGCTATGGCTACACCTTC. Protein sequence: CASSQGTGQGYGYTF.

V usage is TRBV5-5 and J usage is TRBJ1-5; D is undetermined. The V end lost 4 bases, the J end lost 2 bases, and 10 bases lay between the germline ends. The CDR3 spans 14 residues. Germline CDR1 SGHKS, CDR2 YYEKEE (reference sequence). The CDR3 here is CASSPVVGNQPQHF. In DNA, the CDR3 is TGTGCCAGCAGCCCGGTCGTTGGCAATCAGCCCCAGCATTTT.

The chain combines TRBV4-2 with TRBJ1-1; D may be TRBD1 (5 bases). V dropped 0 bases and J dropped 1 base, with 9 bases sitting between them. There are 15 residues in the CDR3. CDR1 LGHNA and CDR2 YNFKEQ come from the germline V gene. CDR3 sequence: CASSQDRVTNTEAFF. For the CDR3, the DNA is TGTGCCAGCAGCCAAGACAGGGTTACGAACACTGAAGCTTTCTTT.

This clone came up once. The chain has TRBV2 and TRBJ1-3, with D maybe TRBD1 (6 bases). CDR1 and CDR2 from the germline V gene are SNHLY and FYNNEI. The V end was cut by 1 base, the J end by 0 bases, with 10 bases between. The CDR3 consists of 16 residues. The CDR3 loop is CASSEGGTFSGNTIYF. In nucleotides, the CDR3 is TGTGCCAGCAGTGAAGGGGGGACATTCTCTGGAAACACCATATATTTT.